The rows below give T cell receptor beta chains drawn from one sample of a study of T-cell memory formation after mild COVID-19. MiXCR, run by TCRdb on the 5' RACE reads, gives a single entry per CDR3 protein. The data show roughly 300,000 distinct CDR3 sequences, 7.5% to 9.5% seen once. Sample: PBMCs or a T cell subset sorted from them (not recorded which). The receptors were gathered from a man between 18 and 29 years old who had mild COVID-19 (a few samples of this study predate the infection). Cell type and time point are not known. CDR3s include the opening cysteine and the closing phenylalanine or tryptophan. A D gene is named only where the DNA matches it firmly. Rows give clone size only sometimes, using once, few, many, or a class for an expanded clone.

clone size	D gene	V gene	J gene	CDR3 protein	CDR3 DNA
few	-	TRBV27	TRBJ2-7	CASSYSPPLGYEQYF	TGTGCCAGCAGTTACAGCCCGCCCCTAGGGTACGAGCAGTACTTC
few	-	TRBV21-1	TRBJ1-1	CASSNSPDQAFF	TGTGCCAGCAGCAATTCCCCGGACCAAGCTTTCTTT
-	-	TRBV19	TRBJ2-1	CASSMAPTGSNEQFF	TGTGCCAGTAGTATGGCTCCAACAGGGTCCAATGAGCAGTTCTTC
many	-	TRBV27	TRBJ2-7	CASSWAGPTYEQYF	TGTGCCAGCAGTTGGGCAGGGCCCACCTACGAGCAGTACTTC
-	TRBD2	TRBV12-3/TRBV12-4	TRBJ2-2	CASSFGASGGPNTGELFF	TGTGCCAGCAGTTTTGGGGCTAGCGGGGGACCGAACACCGGGGAGCTGTTTTTT
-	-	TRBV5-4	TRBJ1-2	CASSPAPPAQVYGYTF	TGTGCCAGCAGCCCGGCCCCCCCGGCGCAGGTCTATGGCTACACCTTC
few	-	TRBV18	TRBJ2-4	CASSPRGGIERNIQYF	TGTGCCAGCTCGCCCCGTGGGGGCATTGAGAGAAACATTCAGTACTTC
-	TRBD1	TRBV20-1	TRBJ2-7	CSARGDREYYEQYF	TGCAGTGCCAGAGGGGACAGGGAATACTACGAGCAGTACTTC
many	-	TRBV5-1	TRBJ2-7	CASSFSGNYEQYF	TGCGCCAGCAGCTTCTCAGGAAACTACGAGCAGTACTTC
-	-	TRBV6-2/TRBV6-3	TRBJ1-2	CASCKAGINYGYTF	TGTGCCAGCTGCAAGGCCGGAATCAACTATGGCTACACCTTC
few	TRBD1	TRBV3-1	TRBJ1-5	CASSRDRNQPQHF	TGTGCCAGCAGCCGGGACAGAAATCAGCCCCAGCATTTT
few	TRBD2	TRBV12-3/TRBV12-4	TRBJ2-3	CASSRERGADTQYF	TGTGCCAGCAGCCGGGAGCGGGGGGCCGATACGCAGTATTTT
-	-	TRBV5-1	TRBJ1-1	CASSSRSSSEAFF	TGCGCCAGCAGCTCCCGCTCGAGTTCTGAAGCTTTCTTT
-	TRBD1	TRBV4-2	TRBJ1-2	CASSLNTPGQTNYGYTF	TGTGCCAGCAGCCTGAATACTCCGGGACAGACCAACTATGGCTACACCTTC
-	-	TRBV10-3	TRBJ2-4	CAISESRDIGNIQYF	TGTGCCATCAGTGAGTCCCGGGACATCGGAAACATTCAGTACTTC
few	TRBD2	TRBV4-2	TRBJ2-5	CASSQEGGGGAVETQYF	TGTGCCAGCAGCCAAGAAGGAGGCGGGGGGGCTGTGGAGACCCAGTACTTC
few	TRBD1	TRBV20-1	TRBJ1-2	CSASGTGAYGYTF	TGCAGTGCTAGTGGGACAGGGGCCTATGGCTACACCTTC
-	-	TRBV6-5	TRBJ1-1	CASSYQGSGTEAFF	TGTGCCAGCAGTTACCAGGGGTCGGGGACTGAAGCTTTCTTT
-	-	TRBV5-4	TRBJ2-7	CASSPGARVNEQYF	TGTGCCAGCAGCCCTGGGGCCAGGGTTAACGAGCAGTACTTC
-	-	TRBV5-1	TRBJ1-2	CASSFGERNNYGYTF	TGCGCCAGCAGCTTCGGGGAGAGAAATAACTATGGCTACACCTTC
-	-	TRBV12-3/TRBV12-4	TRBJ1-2	CAIRGVDYGYTF	TGTGCCATCCGAGGGGTTGACTATGGCTACACCTTC
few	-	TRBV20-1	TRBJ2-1	CSARARPGNYNEQFF	TGCAGTGCTAGAGCACGTCCAGGCAACTACAATGAGCAGTTCTTC
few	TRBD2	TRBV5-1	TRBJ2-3	CASSLFASGGASTDTQYF	TGCGCCAGCAGCTTGTTCGCTAGCGGGGGGGCTAGCACAGATACGCAGTATTTT
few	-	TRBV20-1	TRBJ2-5	CSGRTLWETQYF	TGCAGTGGAAGGACCTTGTGGGAGACCCAGTACTTC
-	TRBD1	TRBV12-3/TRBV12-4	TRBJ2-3	CASSLETGGTDTQYF	TGTGCCAGCAGTTTAGAGACAGGGGGCACAGATACGCAGTATTTT
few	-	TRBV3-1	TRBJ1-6	CASSQDRAAKSPLHF	TGTGCCAGCAGCCAAGATCGGGCGGCGAAATCACCCCTCCACTTT
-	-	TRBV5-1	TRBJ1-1	CASSWGLRGGTEAFF	TGCGCCAGCAGCTGGGGCCTCAGGGGAGGCACTGAAGCTTTCTTT
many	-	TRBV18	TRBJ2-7	CASSPAGLSYEQYF	TGTGCCAGCTCACCGGCCGGTCTCTCCTACGAGCAGTACTTC
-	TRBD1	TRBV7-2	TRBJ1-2	CASRSGLGQGTDYTF	TGTGCCAGCAGGTCCGGCCTGGGACAGGGTACTGACTACACCTTC
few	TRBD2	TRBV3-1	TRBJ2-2	CASSHSGTSGTGELFF	TGTGCCAGCAGCCACTCCGGGACTAGCGGCACCGGGGAGCTGTTTTTT
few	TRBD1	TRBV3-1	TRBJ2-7	CASSQATGGYEQYF	TGTGCCAGCAGCCAAGCGACAGGGGGCTATGAGCAGTACTTC
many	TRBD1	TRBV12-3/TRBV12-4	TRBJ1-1	CASSPGTGRGAFF	TGTGCCAGCAGTCCCGGGACAGGCCGGGGGGCTTTCTTT
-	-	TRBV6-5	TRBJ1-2	CASSPSRTIYGYTF	TGTGCCAGCAGCCCCTCCCGGACTATCTATGGCTACACCTTC
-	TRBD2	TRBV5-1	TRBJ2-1	CASSFSSGGEQFF	TGCGCCAGCAGCTTTTCTAGCGGGGGAGAGCAGTTCTTC
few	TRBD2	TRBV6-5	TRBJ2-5	CASSSPGGRETQYF	TGTGCCAGCAGTTCTCCGGGGGGGAGGGAGACCCAGTACTTC
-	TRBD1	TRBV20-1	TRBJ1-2	CSGTGGWGYTF	TGCAGCGGGACAGGGGGGTGGGGCTACACCTTC
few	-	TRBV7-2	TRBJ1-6	CASSLNQVSPLHF	TGTGCCAGCAGCTTAAATCAGGTCTCACCCCTCCACTTT
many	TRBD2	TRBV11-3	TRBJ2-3	CASNRGGTDTQYF	TGTGCCAGCAACCGCGGGGGGACAGATACGCAGTATTTT
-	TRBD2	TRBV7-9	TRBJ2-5	CASSLGLAGTWETQYF	TGTGCCAGCAGCTTGGGTCTAGCGGGGACTTGGGAGACCCAGTACTTC
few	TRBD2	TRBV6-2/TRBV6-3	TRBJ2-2	CASSYSLAGPYTGELFF	TGTGCCAGCAGTTACTCCCTAGCGGGGCCCTACACCGGGGAGCTGTTTTTT
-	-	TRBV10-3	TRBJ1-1	CAIRGQGWHTEAFF	TGTGCCATCAGGGGACAAGGCTGGCATACTGAAGCTTTCTTT
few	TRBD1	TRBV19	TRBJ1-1	CASSRQGLSTEAFF	TGTGCCAGTAGTCGACAGGGGTTGAGCACTGAAGCTTTCTTT
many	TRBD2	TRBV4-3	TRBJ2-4	CASSQGTSGGAENIQYF	TGCGCCAGCAGCCAAGGGACTAGCGGGGGGGCGGAAAACATTCAGTACTTC
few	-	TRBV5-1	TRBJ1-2	CASSLADSGYGYTF	TGCGCCAGCAGCTTGGCGGACAGCGGCTATGGCTACACCTTC
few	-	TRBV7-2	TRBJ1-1	CASSLYGVENTEAFF	TGTGCCAGCAGCTTATACGGGGTGGAGAACACTGAAGCTTTCTTT
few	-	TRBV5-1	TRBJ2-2	CASSSSGPNTGELFF	TGCGCCAGCAGCTCATCAGGACCGAACACCGGGGAGCTGTTTTTT
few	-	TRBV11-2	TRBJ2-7	CASSLVTGTSYEQYF	TGTGCCAGCAGCTTAGTAACAGGGACCTCCTACGAGCAGTACTTC
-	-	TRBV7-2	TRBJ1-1	CASGGSGAGNTEAFF	TGTGCCAGCGGCGGTTCGGGGGCTGGGAACACTGAAGCTTTCTTT
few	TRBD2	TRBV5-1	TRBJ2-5	CASSPPSGGPLETQYF	TGCGCCAGCAGCCCGCCTAGCGGGGGGCCTTTAGAGACCCAGTACTTC
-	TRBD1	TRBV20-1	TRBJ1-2	CSVSRDSYGYTF	TGCAGTGTTAGCAGGGACAGCTATGGCTACACCTTC
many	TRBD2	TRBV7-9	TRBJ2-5	CASSPTLSGTSGTRGAQYF	TGTGCCAGCAGCCCCACCCTCTCCGGGACTAGCGGGACAAGGGGGGCCCAGTACTTC
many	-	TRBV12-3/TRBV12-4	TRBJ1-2	CASSPGLSNYGYTF	TGTGCCAGCAGTCCGGGACTCTCAAACTATGGCTACACCTTC
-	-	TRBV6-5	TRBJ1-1	CATQGNTEAFF	TGTGCCACTCAGGGGAACACTGAAGCTTTCTTT
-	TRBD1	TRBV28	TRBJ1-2	CASTGTVYGYTF	TGTGCCAGCACCGGGACAGTGTATGGCTACACCTTC
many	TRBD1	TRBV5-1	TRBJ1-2	CASSLESVTGGGYTF	TGCGCCAGCAGCTTGGAATCCGTGACAGGGGGTGGCTACACCTTC
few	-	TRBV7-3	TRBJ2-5	CASSYQGSGETQYF	TGTGCCAGCAGCTACCAGGGAAGCGGAGAGACCCAGTACTTC
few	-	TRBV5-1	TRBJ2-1	CASSSSGSSYNEQFF	TGCGCCAGCAGCTCGTCCGGCAGTTCCTACAATGAGCAGTTCTTC
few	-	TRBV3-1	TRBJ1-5	CASSPPGDQPQHF	TGTGCCAGCAGCCCGCCAGGGGATCAGCCCCAGCATTTT
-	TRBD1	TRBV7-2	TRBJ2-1	CASSLAGQDYNEQFF	TGTGCCAGCAGCTTAGCAGGACAGGACTACAATGAGCAGTTCTTC